The 20 T cell receptor beta chains below come from one sample, sequenced in a study of blood T cell repertoires in COVID-19. Method: immunoSEQ multiplex PCR; TCRdb's copy keeps in-frame clones and lacks some. The data contain 95,000 to 100,000 clones, 79% of them singletons. Material: peripheral blood. These receptors were collected from a woman older than 75 with active or convalescent COVID-19.

This chain links TRBV4-3 with TRBJ2-2; D is uncertain. The ends were cut back, 0 bases at V and 7 bases at J, with 12 bases in the middle. CDR1 is LGHNA and CDR2 is YSLEER in the germline V gene. This CDR3 has 15 residues. CDR3 region: CASSQDLYTVGELFF. The CDR3 DNA reads as TGCGCCAGCAGCCAAGATTTATACACCGTCGGGGAGCTGTTTTTT.

The chain links TRBV28 to TRBJ1-2, with TRBD1 as a possible D gene (5 bases). Trimming took off 11 bases at V and 2 bases at J, with 9 bases between the two ends. Germline V gene sequence: CDR1 MDHEN, CDR2 SYDVKM. The CDR3 loop spans 11 amino acids. The CDR3 nucleotides read TGTGCCTCAGGGTCCAACTATGGCTACACCTTC. The encoded protein is CASGSNYGYTF.

The CDR3 coding sequence is TGTGCCAGCAGCCCCGGGGTAACGGTGGATACGCAGTATTTT. It specifies CASSPGVTVDTQYF. The chain is built from TRBV3-1 (or the pseudogene TRBV3-2) and TRBJ2-3, with D possibly being TRBD2 (5 bases). Trimming pared 4 bases from V and 6 bases from J, leaving 14 bases between. The CDR3 runs to 14 residues. Germline V gene lookup returns CDR1 LGHDT and CDR2 YNNKEL (reference sequence).

This clone was observed a few times. The V call is TRBV25-1, the J call TRBJ2-1, with 11 bases aligning to TRBD2. CDR3 length equals 14 residues. The germline CDR1 and CDR2 sequences are MGHDK and SYGVNS. Trimming at V came to 6 bases and at J to 7 bases, leaving 5 bases not matched to a gene. Here the CDR3 DNA reads TGTGCCAGCAGAACTAGCGGGAGAGTTAATGAGCAGTTCTTC. Protein: CASRTSGRVNEQFF.

The chain couples TRBV5-1 to TRBJ1-1, with 7 bases fitting TRBD1. V shed 4 bases and J 0 bases; nucleotides not matched to a gene: 6. CDR1 SGHRS and CDR2 YFSETQ come from the germline V gene. The CDR3 totals 15 residues. The CDR3 DNA reads as TGCGCCAGCAGCGAACAGGGGTCACTGAACACTGAAGCTTTCTTT. Translated, it gives CASSEQGSLNTEAFF.

The V call is TRBV7-2, the J call TRBJ1-5; 9 bases map to TRBD1. V dropped 7 bases and J dropped 6; count of bases not matched to a gene: 10. Looked up from germline, CDR1 is SGHTA and CDR2 is FQGNSA. The CDR3 is 15 residues long. CDR3 nucleotides: TGTGCCAGCACAACGGGACAGGGAGAAGGTCAGCCCCAGCATTTT. Translated, it gives CASTTGQGEGQPQHF. The complete variable domain, with remaining parts taken from reference TRBV7-2 and TRBJ1-5, reads GAGVSQSPSNKVTEKGKDVELRCDPISGHTALYWYRQSLGQGLEFLIYFQGNSAPDKSGLPSDRFSAERTGGSVSTLTIQRTQQEDSAVYLCASTTGQGEGQPQHFGDGTRLSIL.

Concerning this clone: Its ends do not fully match the called genes, so a read error is possible. The chain has TRBV5-1 and TRBJ2-5, with TRBD1 matching 11 bases. The CDR3 sequence is 16 residues long. CDR1 SGHRS and CDR2 YFSETQ come from the germline V gene. CDR3 nucleotides: TGTGCCAGCAGCGGCTCTCCGGGACAGGGGGGCGAGACCCAGTACTTC. It is translated as CASSGSPGQGGETQYF.

V and J are TRBV5-1 and TRBJ2-2; a possible D gene is TRBD2 (5 bases). The CDR3 consists of 15 residues. The V and J ends lost 2 bases and 4 bases respectively, with 12 bases between them. Germline V gene sequence: CDR1 SGHRS, CDR2 YFSETQ. Written as DNA, the CDR3 is TGCGCCAGCAGCTTACAACTAGGGAGCACCGGGGAGCTGTTTTTT. Translating gives CASSLQLGSTGELFF.

In the case of this clone: At one end, the junction sequence differs from germline, possibly due to a read error. This chain connects TRBV5-1 to TRBJ2-3; 15 nucleotides agree with TRBD2. Germline V gene data show CDR1 as SGHRS and CDR2 as YFSETQ. This CDR3 region has 16 residues. CDR3 bases: TGTGCCAGCAGCTTGGGGACTAGCGGGAGGACAGATACGCAGTATTTT. Translated, it gives CASSLGTSGRTDTQYF.

The rearrangement uses TRBV6-2 or TRBV6-3 and TRBJ1-1, with unresolved D. Germline CDR1 and CDR2: MNHEY and SVGEGT. The CDR3 totals 15 residues. V gave up 0 bases and J gave up 0 bases, with 8 bases separating them. The CDR3 protein is CASSYSRRLNTEAFF. In DNA, the CDR3 is TGTGCCAGCAGTTACTCGAGGCGGCTGAACACTGAAGCTTTCTTT.

The CDR3 DNA sequence: TGTGCCAGCAGCTTAGGCGCCAGGGGCGCGGAGACCCAGTACTTC. Translating gives CASSLGARGAETQYF. The J gene is TRBJ2-5, the V gene TRBV11-2; D may be TRBD1 (6 bases). Germline V gene lookup returns CDR1 SGHAT and CDR2 FQNNGV. The ends were cut back, 1 base at V and 5 bases at J, with 14 bases in the middle. The length of the CDR3 is 15 residues.

Notes on this clone: Its ends do not fully match the called genes, so a read error is possible. V gene TRBV5-1 combines with J gene TRBJ1-1, with a possible D match to TRBD1 (6 bases). Looked up from germline, CDR1 is SGHRS and CDR2 is YFSETQ. The CDR3 spans 14 residues. The CDR3: CASSRGSMNTEAFF. In DNA form, the CDR3 reads TGTGCCAGCAGCAGGGGATCCATGAACACTGAAGCTTTCTTT.

The rearrangement links TRBV10-3 to TRBJ2-5, with 7 bases that match TRBD2. There are 13 residues in the CDR3. V lost 10 bases, J lost 1 base, and 6 bases stayed unmatched. The germline gives CDR1 ENHRY, CDR2 SYGVKD. Here the CDR3 reads CATSGRAQETQYF. CDR3 coding DNA: TGTGCCACCTCGGGGAGGGCCCAAGAGACCCAGTACTTC.

V is TRBV2 and J is TRBJ1-5; D is possibly TRBD1 (5 bases). The CDR3 runs to 15 residues. Trimming pared 6 bases from V and 0 bases from J, leaving 12 bases between. Germline values: CDR1 SNHLY, CDR2 FYNNEI. CDR3 sequence: CASRAGGVSNQPQHF. The CDR3 DNA reads TGTGCCAGCAGAGCGGGGGGGGTTAGCAATCAGCCCCAGCATTTT. The entire variable domain, with the rest obtained from reference TRBV2 and TRBJ1-5, is as follows: EPEVTQTPSHQVTQMGQEVILRCVPISNHLYFYWYRQILGQKVEFLVSFYNNEISEKSEIFDDQFSVERPDGSNFTLKIRSTKLEDSAMYFCASRAGGVSNQPQHFGDGTRLSIL.

The gene calls are TRBV27 and TRBJ2-2, with 10 bases aligning to TRBD2. The germline gives CDR1 MNHEY, CDR2 SMNVEV (reference sequence). This CDR3 contains 18 residues. With 2 bases clipped from V and 4 bases from J, the junction kept 10 bases outside the gene matches. The CDR3 nucleotides read TGTGCCAGCAGTTTACGTAGCGGGAGGACCACGGGCACCGGGGAGCTGTTTTTT. This codes for CASSLRSGRTTGTGELFF.

In DNA form, the CDR3 reads TGTGCCAGCTTAGAGCGGGAGGGTTCCTACAATGAGCAGTTCTTC. Amino acids: CASLEREGSYNEQFF. The rearrangement uses TRBV2 and TRBJ2-1, with 10 nucleotides matching TRBD2. Germline CDR1 is SNHLY and CDR2 is FYNNEI. V was pared by 8 bases and J by 1 base, with 5 bases of the junction left unmatched. This CDR3 is built from 15 residues.

This rearrangement joins TRBV4-1 to TRBJ1-2; TRBD1 agrees at 10 bases. Germline lookup yields CDR1 MGHRA and CDR2 YSYEKL. The trim removed 0 bases at V and 9 bases at J, leaving 16 bases unmatched. This CDR3 spans 18 amino acids. The chain's CDR3 is CASSQDPTQRGQGFSYTF. The CDR3 bases are TGCGCCAGCAGCCAAGATCCCACGCAACGGGGACAGGGGTTTAGCTACACCTTC.

The chain employs TRBV4-3 and TRBJ2-7; 15 bases map to TRBD2. Per germline, CDR1 LGHNA and CDR2 YSLEER. Unmatched junction bases numbered 14, after V lost 0 bases and J lost 2 bases. The CDR3 covers 21 residues. The CDR3 here is CASSQDIGVPGLAGGTYEQYF. DNA of the CDR3: TGCGCCAGCAGCCAAGATATTGGTGTCCCGGGACTAGCGGGAGGCACCTACGAGCAGTACTTC.

The CDR3 DNA reads TGTGCCAGCAGTCCCTCGGGGGGGTTAAATGAAAAACTGTTTTTT. It is translated as CASSPSGGLNEKLFF. The chain combines TRBV9 with TRBJ1-4, with D possibly TRBD1 on 5 matching bases. This CDR3 region has 15 residues. Trimming took off 5 bases at V and 5 bases at J, with 16 bases between the two ends. Germline V CDR1 and CDR2: SGDLS, YYNGEE.

The CDR3: CASSPTLGRGTGNTIYF. The DNA of the CDR3 is TGCGCCAGCAGCCCCACCTTGGGTAGAGGTACTGGAAACACCATATATTTT. The chain recombines TRBV4-1 with TRBJ1-3; D unclear. Trimming removed 4 bases at V and 2 bases at J, with 18 bases between. Germline V lookup: CDR1 MGHRA, CDR2 YSYEKL. CDR3 length equals 17 residues.